This TCR beta chain was retrieved from a study of T cell changes during pregnancy in multiple sclerosis. This clone was found once. Sequencing was performed with immunoSEQ multiplex PCR; in TCRdb, only in-frame clones are kept and a portion is missing. The sample has approximately 130,000 clones, 90% to 96% seen once; the top ten hold around 0.46%. CDR1 MDHEN and CDR2 SYDVKM come from the germline V gene. The length of the CDR3 is 18 residues. Trimming cost V 5 bases and J 1 base; bases outside gene matches: 12. This clonotype was obtained from a female donor with multiple sclerosis, enrolled in a pregnancy study. V usage is TRBV28 and J usage is TRBJ2-7, with 12 bases aligning to TRBD2. This sample comprised peripheral blood, obtained after pregnancy. As DNA, the CDR3 is TGTGCCAGCAGTCGTCTAGCGGGAGGGTTGGGGTCTTCCTACGAGCAGTACTTC. Translation: CASSRLAGGLGSSYEQYF. The complete variable domain, with remaining parts taken from reference TRBV28 and TRBJ2-7, reads DVKVTQSSRYLVKRTGEKVFLECVQDMDHENMFWYRQDPGLGLRLIYFSYDVKMKEKGDIPEGYSVSREKKERFSLILESASTNQTSMYLCASSRLAGGLGSSYEQYFGPGTRLTVT.